This TCR beta chain was retrieved from a study of T cell responses to AZD1222 COVID-19 vaccine. Profiled with immunoSEQ multiplex PCR; TCRdb holds only in-frame clones, not every one. The table has around 110,000 clones, over 75% seen once; the top ten hold roughly 4.3%. This CDR3 is built from 16 residues. Trimming shortened V by 2 bases and J by 0 bases, and 11 bases separated the two germline ends. Germline V lookup: CDR1 MDHEN, CDR2 SYDVKM. The source is an adult in good health. This material consisted of peripheral blood, taken on day 0 of MenACWY control vaccination. The genes are TRBV28 and TRBJ2-1; D ambiguous. CDR3 loop: CASSLLGRRSYNEQFF. For the CDR3, the DNA is TGTGCCAGCAGTTTACTCGGCCGTCGCTCCTACAATGAGCAGTTCTTC.